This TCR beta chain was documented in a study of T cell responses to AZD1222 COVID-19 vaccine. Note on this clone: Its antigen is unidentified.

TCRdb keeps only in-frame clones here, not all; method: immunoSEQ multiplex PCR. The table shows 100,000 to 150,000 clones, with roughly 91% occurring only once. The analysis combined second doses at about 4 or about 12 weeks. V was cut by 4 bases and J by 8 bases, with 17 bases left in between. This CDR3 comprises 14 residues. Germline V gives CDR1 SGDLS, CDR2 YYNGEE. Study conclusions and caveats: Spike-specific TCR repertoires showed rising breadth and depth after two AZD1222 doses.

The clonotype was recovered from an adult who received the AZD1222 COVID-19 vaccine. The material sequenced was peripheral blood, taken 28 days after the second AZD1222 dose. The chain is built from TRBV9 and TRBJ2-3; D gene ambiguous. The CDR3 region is CASSPQSLGRTQYF. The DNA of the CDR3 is TGTGCCAGCAGCCCACAATCCCTGGGCCGTACGCAGTATTTT.